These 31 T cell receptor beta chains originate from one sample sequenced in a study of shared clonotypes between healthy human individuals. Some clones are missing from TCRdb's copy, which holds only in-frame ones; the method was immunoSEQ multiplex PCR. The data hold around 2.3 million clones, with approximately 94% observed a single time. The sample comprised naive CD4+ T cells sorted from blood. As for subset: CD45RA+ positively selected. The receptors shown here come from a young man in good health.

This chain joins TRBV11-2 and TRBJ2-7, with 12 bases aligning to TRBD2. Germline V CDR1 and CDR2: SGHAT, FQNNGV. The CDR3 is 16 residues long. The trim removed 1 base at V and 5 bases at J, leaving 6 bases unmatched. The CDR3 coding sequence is TGTGCCAGCAGCTTAGGACTAGCGGGAGTCGTCGACGAGCAGTACTTC. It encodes CASSLGLAGVVDEQYF.

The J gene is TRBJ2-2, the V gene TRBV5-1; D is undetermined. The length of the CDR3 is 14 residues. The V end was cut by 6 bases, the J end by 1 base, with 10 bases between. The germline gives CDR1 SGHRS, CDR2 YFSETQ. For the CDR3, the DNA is TGCGCCAGCACCGCAGTGGGGAACACCGGGGAGCTGTTTTTT. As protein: CASTAVGNTGELFF.

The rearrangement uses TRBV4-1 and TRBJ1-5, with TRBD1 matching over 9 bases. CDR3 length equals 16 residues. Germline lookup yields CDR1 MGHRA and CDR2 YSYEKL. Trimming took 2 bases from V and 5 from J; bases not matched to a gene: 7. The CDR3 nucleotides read TGCGCCAGCAGCCAACAGCACAGGGGGCGTGATCAGCCCCAGCATTTT. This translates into CASSQQHRGRDQPQHF.

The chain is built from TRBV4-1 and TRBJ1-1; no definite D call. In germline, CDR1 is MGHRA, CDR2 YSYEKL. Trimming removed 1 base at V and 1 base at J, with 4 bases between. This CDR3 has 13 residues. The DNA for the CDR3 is TGCGCCAGCAGCCAAGTGAAGAACACTGAAGCTTTCTTT. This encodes CASSQVKNTEAFF.

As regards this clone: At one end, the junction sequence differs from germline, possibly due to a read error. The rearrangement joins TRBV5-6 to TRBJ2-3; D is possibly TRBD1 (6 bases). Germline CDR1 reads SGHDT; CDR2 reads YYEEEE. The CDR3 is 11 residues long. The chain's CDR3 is CASSLDRVRNF. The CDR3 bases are TGTGCCAGCAGCTTGGACAGGGTCAGAAATTTT.

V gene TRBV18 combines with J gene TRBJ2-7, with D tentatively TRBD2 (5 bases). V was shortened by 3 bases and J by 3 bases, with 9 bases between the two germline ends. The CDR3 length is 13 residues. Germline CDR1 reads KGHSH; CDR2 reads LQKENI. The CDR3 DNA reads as TGTGCCAGCTCACCGCGGGCAGGCTACGAGCAGTACTTC. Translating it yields CASSPRAGYEQYF.

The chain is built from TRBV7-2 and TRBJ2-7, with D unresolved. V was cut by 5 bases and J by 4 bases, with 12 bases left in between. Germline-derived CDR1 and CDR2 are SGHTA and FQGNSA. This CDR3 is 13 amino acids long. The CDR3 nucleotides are TGTGCCAGCAGCCCCCTGGTAATGTACGAGCAGTACTTC. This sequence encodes CASSPLVMYEQYF.

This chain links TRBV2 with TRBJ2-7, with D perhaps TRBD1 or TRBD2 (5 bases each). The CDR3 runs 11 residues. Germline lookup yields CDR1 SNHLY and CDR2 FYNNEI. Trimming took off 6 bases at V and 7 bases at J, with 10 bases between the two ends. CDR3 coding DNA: TGTGCCAGCAGGGGGGATGGGGAGCAGTACTTC. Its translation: CASRGDGEQYF.

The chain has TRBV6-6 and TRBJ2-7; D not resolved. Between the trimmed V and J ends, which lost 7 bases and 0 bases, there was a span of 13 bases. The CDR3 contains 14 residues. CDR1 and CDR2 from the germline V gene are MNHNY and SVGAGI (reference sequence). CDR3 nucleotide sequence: TGTGCCAGCACCCTAAACTGGAACTCCTACGAGCAGTACTTC. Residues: CASTLNWNSYEQYF.

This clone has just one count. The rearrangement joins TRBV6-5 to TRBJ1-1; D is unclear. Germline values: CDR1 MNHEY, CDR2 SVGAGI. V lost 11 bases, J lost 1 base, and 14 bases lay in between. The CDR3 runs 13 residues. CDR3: CAGGVDENTEAFF. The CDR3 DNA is TGTGCCGGCGGAGTGGACGAGAACACTGAAGCTTTCTTT.

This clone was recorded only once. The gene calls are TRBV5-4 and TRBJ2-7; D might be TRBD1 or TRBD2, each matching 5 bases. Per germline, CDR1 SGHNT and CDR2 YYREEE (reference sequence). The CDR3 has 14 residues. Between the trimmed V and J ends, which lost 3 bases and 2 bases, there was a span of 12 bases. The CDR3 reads CASSSGGPPYEQYF. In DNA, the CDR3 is TGTGCCAGCAGCTCTGGGGGTCCACCCTACGAGCAGTACTTC. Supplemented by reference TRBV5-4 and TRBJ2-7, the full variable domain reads ETGVTQSPTHLIKTRGQQVTLRCSSQSGHNTVSWYQQALGQGPQFIFQYYREEENGRGNFPPRFSGLQFPNYSSELNVNALELDDSALYLCASSSGGPPYEQYFGPGTRLTVT.

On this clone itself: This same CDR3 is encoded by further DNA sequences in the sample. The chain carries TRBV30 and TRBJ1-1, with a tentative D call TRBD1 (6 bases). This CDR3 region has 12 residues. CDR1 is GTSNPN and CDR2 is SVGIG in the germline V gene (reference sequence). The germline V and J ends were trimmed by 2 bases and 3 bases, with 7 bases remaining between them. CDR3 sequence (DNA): TGTGCCTGGAGTTCAGGGGACACTGAAGCTTTCTTT. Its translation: CAWSSGDTEAFF.

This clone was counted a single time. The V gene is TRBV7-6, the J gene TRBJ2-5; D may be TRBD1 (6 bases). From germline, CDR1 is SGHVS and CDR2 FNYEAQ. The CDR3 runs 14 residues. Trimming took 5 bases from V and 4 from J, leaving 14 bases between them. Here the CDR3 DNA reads TGTGCCAGCAGCCGAACAGGGTTCCCAGAGACCCAGTACTTC. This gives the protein CASSRTGFPETQYF. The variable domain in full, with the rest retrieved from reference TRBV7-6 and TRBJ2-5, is GAGVSQSPRYKVTKRGQDVALRCDPISGHVSLYWYRQALGQGPEFLTYFNYEAQQDKSGLPNDRFSAERPEGSISTLTIQRTEQRDSAMYRCASSRTGFPETQYFGPGTRLLVL.

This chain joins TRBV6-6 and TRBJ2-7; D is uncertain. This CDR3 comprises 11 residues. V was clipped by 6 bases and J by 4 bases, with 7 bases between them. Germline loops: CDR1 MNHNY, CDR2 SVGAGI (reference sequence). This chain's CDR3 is CASSRRYEQYF. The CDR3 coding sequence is TGTGCCAGCAGCCGGAGATACGAGCAGTACTTC.

The CDR3 nucleotides are TGCGCCAGCAGCCAAGATTTACTAGCGCCCGCACAGTACTTC. The encoded protein is CASSQDLLAPAQYF. The rearrangement joins TRBV4-3 to TRBJ2-7, with 7 positions matching TRBD2. Per the germline V gene, CDR1 is LGHNA and CDR2 is YSLEER. The V and J ends lost 0 bases and 10 bases, in that order; junction bases with no gene match: 9. CDR3 length: 14 residues.

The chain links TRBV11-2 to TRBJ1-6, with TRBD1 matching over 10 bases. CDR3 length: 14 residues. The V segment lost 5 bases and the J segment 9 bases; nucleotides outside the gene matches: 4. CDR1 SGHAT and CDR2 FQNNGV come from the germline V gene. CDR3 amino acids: CASSGDRGPSPLHF. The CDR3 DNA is TGTGCCAGCAGCGGAGACAGGGGGCCTTCACCCCTCCACTTT.

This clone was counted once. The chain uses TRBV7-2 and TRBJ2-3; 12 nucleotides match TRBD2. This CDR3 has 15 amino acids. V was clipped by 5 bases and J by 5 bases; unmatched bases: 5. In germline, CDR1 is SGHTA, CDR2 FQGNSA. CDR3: CASSLSGLAGDTQYF. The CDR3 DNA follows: TGTGCCAGCAGCCTTTCGGGACTAGCGGGAGATACGCAGTATTTT.

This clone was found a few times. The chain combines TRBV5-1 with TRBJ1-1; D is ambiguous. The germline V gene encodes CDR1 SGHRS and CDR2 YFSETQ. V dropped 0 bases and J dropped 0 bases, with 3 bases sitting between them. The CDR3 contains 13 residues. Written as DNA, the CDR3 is TGCGCCAGCAGCTTGGTTATGAACACTGAAGCTTTCTTT. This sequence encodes CASSLVMNTEAFF.

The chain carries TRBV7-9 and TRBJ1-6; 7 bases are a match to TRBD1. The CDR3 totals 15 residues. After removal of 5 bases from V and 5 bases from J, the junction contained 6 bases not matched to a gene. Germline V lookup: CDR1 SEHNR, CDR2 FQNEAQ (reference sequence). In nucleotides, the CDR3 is TGTGCCAGCAGCCAGGGGGACACCAATAATTCACCCCTCCACTTT. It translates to CASSQGDTNNSPLHF. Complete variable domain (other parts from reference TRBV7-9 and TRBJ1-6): DTGVSQNPRHKITKRGQNVTFRCDPISEHNRLYWYRQTLGQGPEFLTYFQNEAQLEKSRLLSDRFSAERPKGSFSTLEIQRTEQGDSAMYLCASSQGDTNNSPLHFGNGTRLTVT.

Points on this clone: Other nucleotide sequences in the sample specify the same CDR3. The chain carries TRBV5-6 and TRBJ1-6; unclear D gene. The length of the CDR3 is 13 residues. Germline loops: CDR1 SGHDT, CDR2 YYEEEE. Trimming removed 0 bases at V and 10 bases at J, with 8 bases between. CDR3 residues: CASSLGGGSPLHF. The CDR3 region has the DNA TGTGCCAGCAGCTTGGGGGGAGGCTCACCCCTCCACTTT.

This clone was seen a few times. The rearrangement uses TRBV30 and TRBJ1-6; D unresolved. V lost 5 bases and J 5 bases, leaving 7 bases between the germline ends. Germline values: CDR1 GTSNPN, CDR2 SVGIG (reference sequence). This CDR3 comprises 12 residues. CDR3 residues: CAWGPNNSPLHF. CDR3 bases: TGTGCCTGGGGGCCTAATAATTCACCCCTCCACTTT.

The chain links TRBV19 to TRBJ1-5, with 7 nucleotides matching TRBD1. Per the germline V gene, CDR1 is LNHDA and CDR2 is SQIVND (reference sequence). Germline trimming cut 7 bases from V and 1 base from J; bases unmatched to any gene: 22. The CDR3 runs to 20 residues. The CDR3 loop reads CASTTKVGTVDRGSNQPQHF. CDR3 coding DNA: TGTGCCAGTACCACTAAGGTTGGGACAGTGGATCGAGGGAGCAATCAGCCCCAGCATTTT.

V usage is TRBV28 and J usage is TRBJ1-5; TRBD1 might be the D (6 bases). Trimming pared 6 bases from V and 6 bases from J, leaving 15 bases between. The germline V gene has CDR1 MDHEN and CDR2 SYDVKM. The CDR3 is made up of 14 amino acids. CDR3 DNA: TGTGCCAGCAGCGACACAGGGATTCCTCAGCCCCAGCATTTT. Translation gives CASSDTGIPQPQHF.

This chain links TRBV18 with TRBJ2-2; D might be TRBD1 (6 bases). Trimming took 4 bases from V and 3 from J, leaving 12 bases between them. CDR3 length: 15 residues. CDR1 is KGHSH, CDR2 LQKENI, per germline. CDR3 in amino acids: CASSLQGRDTGELFF. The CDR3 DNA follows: TGTGCCAGCTCACTCCAGGGGAGAGACACCGGGGAGCTGTTTTTT.

CDR3 region: CASSLTPPGTSASYEQYF. The CDR3 coding sequence is TGTGCCAGCAGCTTAACACCTCCTGGGACTAGCGCTTCCTACGAGCAGTACTTC. The gene calls are TRBV7-6 and TRBJ2-7, with TRBD2 identical over 10 bases. J was trimmed by 1 base and V by 2 bases; bases with no gene match: 11. The germline gives CDR1 SGHVS, CDR2 FNYEAQ. This CDR3 comprises 18 residues.

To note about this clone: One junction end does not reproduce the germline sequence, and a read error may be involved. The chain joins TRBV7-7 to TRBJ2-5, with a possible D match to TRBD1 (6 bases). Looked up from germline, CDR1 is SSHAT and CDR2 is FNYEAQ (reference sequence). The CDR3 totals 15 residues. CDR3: CASSLQGTKQETQYF. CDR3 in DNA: TGTGCTAGCAGCCTACAAGGGACAAAGCAAGAGACCCAGTACTTC.

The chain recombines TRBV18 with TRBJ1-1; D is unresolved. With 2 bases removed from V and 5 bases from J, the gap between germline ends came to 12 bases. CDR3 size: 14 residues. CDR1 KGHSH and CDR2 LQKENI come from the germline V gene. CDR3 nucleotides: TGTGCCAGCTCACCATCTGGGCGTCGGACTGAAGCTTTCTTT. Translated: CASSPSGRRTEAFF. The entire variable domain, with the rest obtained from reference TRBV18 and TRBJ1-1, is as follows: NAGVMQNPRHLVRRRGQEARLRCSPMKGHSHVYWYRQLPEEGLKFMVYLQKENIIDESGMPKERFSAEFPKEGPSILRIQQVVRGDSAAYFCASSPSGRRTEAFFGQGTRLTVV.

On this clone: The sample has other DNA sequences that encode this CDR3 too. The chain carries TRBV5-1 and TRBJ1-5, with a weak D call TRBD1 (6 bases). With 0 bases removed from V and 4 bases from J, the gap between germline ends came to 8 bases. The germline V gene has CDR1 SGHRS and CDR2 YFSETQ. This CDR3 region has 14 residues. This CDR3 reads CASSLVGGNQPQHF. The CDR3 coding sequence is TGCGCCAGCAGCTTGGTAGGGGGGAATCAGCCCCAGCATTTT.

CDR3 in amino acids: CASSTLVTGPNTEAFF. The CDR3 bases are TGTGCCAGTAGTACCCTCGTGACAGGGCCCAACACTGAAGCTTTCTTT. V gene TRBV19 combines with J gene TRBJ1-1; 7 nucleotides line up with TRBD1. The CDR3 has 16 residues. The V gene's germline CDR1 is LNHDA and CDR2 SQIVND (reference sequence). V was pared by 4 bases and J by 2 bases, with 10 bases of the junction left unmatched.

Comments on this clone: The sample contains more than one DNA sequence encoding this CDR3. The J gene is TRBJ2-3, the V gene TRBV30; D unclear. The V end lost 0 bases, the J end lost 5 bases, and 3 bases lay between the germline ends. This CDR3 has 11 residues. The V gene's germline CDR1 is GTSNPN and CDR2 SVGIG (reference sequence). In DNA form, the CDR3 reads TGTGCCTGGAGTGTGAAAGATACGCAGTATTTT. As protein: CAWSVKDTQYF.

For the CDR3, the DNA is TGTGCCAGCAGTGAAGGTCGTCAGGGGGCGAGGGAGCAGTACTTC. Its translation: CASSEGRQGAREQYF. This chain joins TRBV6-1 and TRBJ2-7; 8 bases line up with TRBD1. Germline CDR1 is MNHNS and CDR2 is SASEGT. Trimming cost V 1 base and J 7 bases; bases outside gene matches: 9. The CDR3 has 15 residues.